This TCR beta chain was captured in a study of CD8 T cells in ankylosing spondylitis. Study conclusions and caveats: Past research had described some motif variants in reactive arthritis synovial fluid and blood. What appeared characteristic of ankylosing spondylitis blood was a TCR beta motif of fewer than ten highly homologous variants. According to the report, clones linked to the disease were significantly enriched in matched synovial fluid samples taken from ankylosing spondylitis patients.

MiXCR, applied by TCRdb to the 5' RACE reads, yields one record per CDR3 protein. The sample gives about 33,000 distinct CDR3 sequences, approximately 15% of which show up once; around 40% is in the top ten. Trimming shortened V by 2 bases and J by 2 bases, and 10 bases separated the two germline ends. CDR1 SGHTA and CDR2 FQGNSA come from the germline V gene. The CDR3 runs to 14 residues. This clonotype occurred a few times. As yet, its antigen is unknown. The sequence derives from a male donor with ankylosing spondylitis or in good health (not recorded which). The chain has TRBV7-2 and TRBJ2-7; D is uncertain. Sequencing used blood. CDR3 nucleotides: TGTGCCAGCAGCTTACCGGCTGGTACCTACGAGCAGTACTTC. This translates into CASSLPAGTYEQYF.